This T cell receptor beta chain was identified during a study of cytomegalovirus exposure and HLA in healthy donors. V was pared by 5 bases and J by 5 bases, with 8 bases of the junction left unmatched. There are 15 residues in the CDR3. CDR1 is SGHVS, CDR2 FQNEAQ, per germline. PCR employed 60 Vbeta and 13 Jbeta primers. TCRdb keeps only in-frame clones here, not all; method: immunoSEQ multiplex PCR. The table includes about 150,000 clones, 70% to 90% detected once. Healthy bone marrow donors made up the donor group. The chain uses TRBV7-8 and TRBJ2-2; 7 nucleotides agree with TRBD2. Specimen: PBMCs. The receptor was isolated from a young woman in good health and CMV-seronegative. CDR3 region: CASSLLAGETGELFF. The CDR3 coding sequence is TGTGCCAGCAGCCTTTTAGCGGGCGAAACCGGGGAGCTGTTTTTT.